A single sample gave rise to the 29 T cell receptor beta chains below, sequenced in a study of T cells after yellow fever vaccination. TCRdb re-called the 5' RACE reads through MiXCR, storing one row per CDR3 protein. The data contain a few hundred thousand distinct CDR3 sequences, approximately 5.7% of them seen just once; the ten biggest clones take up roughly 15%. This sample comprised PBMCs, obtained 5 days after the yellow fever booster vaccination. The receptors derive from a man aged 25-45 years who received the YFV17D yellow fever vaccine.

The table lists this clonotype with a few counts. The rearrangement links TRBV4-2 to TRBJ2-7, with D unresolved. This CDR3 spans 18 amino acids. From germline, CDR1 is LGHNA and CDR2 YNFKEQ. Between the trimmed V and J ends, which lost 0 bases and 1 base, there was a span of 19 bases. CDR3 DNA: TGTGCCAGCAGCCAAGAAAATGGAGACGGTTTGATATCCTACGAGCAGTACTTC. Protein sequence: CASSQENGDGLISYEQYF.

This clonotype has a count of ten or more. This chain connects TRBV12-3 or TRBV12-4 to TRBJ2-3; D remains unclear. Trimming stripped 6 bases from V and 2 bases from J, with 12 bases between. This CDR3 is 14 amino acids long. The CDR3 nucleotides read TGTGCCAGCAGCCTGGTGACATTCACAGATACGCAGTATTTT. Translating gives CASSLVTFTDTQYF.

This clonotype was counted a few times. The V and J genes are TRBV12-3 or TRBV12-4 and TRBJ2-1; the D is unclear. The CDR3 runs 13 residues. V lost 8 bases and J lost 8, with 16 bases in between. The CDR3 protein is CASGIYESDEQFF. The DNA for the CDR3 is TGTGCCAGCGGCATTTACGAGTCAGATGAGCAGTTCTTC.

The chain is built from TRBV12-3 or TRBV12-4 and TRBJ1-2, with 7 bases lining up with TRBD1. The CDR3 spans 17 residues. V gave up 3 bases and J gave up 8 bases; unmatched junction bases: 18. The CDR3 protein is CASSLAVTGTYSGGYTF. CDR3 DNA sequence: TGTGCCAGCAGTTTGGCCGTGACAGGGACCTACTCGGGAGGCTACACCTTC.

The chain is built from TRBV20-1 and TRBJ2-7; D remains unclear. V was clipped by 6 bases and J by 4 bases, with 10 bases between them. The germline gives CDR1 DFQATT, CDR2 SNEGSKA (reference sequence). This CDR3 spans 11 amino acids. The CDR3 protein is CSATQDYEQYF. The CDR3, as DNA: TGCAGTGCCACACAAGATTACGAGCAGTACTTC.

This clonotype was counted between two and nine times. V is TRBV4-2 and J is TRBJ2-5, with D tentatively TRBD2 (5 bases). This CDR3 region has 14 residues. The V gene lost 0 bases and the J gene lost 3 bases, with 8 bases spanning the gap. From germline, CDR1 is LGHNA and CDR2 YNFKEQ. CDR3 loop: CASSQDRGKETQYF. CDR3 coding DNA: TGTGCCAGCAGCCAAGATAGAGGGAAAGAGACCCAGTACTTC.

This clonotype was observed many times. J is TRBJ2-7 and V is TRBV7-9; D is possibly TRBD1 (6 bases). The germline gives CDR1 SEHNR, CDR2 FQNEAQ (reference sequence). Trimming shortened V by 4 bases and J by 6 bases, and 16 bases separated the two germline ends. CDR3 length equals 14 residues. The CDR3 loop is CASSSSRQVFEQYF. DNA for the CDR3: TGTGCCAGCAGCTCATCCCGACAGGTCTTCGAGCAGTACTTC.

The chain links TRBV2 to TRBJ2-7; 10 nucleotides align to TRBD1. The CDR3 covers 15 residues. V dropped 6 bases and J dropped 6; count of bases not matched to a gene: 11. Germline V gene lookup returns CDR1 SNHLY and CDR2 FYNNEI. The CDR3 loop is CASSAWDRGGSEQYF. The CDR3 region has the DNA TGTGCCAGCAGCGCCTGGGACAGGGGAGGTAGCGAGCAGTACTTC.

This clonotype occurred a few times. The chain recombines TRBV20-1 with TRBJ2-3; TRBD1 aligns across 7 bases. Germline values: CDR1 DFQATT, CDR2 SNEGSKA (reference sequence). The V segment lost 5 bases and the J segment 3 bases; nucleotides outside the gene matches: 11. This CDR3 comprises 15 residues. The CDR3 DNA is TGCAGTGCTCCAAATAGGGGGCAAGGGACAGATACGCAGTATTTT. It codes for CSAPNRGQGTDTQYF.

Here the CDR3 DNA reads TGCGCCAGCAGCCAAGATAGAACAGGAAGAGAGACCCAGTACTTC. This encodes CASSQDRTGRETQYF. The V gene is TRBV4-1, the J gene TRBJ2-5; weak D call: TRBD1 (5 bases). CDR1 MGHRA and CDR2 YSYEKL come from the germline V gene. V lost 0 bases to trimming and J lost 4 bases, with 12 bases between them. The CDR3 spans 15 residues.

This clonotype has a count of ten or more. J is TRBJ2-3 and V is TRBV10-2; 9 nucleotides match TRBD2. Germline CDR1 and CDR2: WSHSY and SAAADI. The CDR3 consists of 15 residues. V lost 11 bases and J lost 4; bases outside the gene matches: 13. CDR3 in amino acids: CASDAAGGVADTQYF. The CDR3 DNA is TGCGCCTCCGACGCGGCGGGAGGGGTCGCAGATACGCAGTATTTT.

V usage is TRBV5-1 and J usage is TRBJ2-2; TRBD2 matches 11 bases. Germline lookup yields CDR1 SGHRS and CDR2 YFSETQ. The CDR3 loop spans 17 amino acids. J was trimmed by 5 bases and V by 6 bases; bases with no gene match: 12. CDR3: CASTQQTSGKGTGELFF. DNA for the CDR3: TGCGCCAGCACCCAACAGACTAGCGGGAAAGGTACCGGGGAGCTGTTTTTT.

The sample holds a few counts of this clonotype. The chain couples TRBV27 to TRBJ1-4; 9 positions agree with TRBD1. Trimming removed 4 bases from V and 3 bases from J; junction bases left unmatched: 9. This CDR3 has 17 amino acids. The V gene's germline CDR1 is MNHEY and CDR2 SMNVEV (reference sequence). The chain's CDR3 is CASSSLGTGTPNEKLFF. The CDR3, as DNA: TGTGCCAGCAGTTCCCTCGGGACAGGGACTCCTAATGAAAAACTGTTTTTT. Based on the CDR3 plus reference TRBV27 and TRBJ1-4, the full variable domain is EAQVTQNPRYLITVTGKKLTVTCSQNMNHEYMSWYRQDPGLGLRQIYYSMNVEVTDKGDVPEGYKVSRKEKRNFPLILESPSPNQTSLYFCASSSLGTGTPNEKLFFGSGTQLSVL.

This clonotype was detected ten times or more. The CDR3 is CASSWRTSGRGGEQFF. The CDR3 bases are TGTGCCAGCAGCTGGAGGACTAGCGGGAGAGGTGGTGAGCAGTTCTTC. The chain links TRBV7-6 to TRBJ2-1; 13 bases are a match to TRBD2. Germline assignment: CDR1 SGHVS and CDR2 FNYEAQ. The CDR3 is 16 amino acids. V shed 4 bases, J shed 9 bases, and the junction held 9 bases outside the gene matches.

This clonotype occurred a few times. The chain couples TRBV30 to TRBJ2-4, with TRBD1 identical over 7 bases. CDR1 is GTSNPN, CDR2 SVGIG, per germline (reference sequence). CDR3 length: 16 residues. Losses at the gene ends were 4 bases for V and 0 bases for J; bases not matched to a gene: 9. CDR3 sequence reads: CAWNWGTVIAKNIQYF. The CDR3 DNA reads TGTGCCTGGAATTGGGGGACAGTCATAGCCAAAAACATTCAGTACTTC.

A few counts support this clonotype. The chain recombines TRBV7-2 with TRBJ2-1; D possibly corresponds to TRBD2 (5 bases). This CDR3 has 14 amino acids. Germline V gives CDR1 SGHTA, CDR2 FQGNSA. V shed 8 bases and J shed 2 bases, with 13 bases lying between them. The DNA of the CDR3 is TGTGCCAGCGCCCTAGCAGAAACCTACAATGAGCAGTTCTTC. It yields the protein CASALAETYNEQFF. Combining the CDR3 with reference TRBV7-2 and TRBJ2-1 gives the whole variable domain GAGVSQSPSNKVTEKGKDVELRCDPISGHTALYWYRQSLGQGLEFLIYFQGNSAPDKSGLPSDRFSAERTGGSVSTLTIQRTQQEDSAVYLCASALAETYNEQFFGPGTRLTVL.

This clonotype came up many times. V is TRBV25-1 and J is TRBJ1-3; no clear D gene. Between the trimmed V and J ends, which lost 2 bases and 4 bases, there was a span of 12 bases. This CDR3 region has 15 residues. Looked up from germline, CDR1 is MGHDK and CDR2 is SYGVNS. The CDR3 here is CASSEPGLAGNTIYF. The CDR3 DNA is TGTGCCAGCAGTGAACCCGGGTTAGCGGGAAACACCATATATTTT.

In DNA form, the CDR3 reads TGTGCCAGTAGAAATACAGGGAGGGGCAATGAGCAGTTCTTC. The encoded protein is CASRNTGRGNEQFF. V is TRBV19 and J is TRBJ2-1; weak D call: TRBD2 (7 bases). In germline, CDR1 is LNHDA, CDR2 SQIVND (reference sequence). This CDR3 comprises 14 residues. The ends were cut back, 6 bases at V and 6 bases at J, with 15 bases in the middle. Drawing the rest from reference TRBV19 and TRBJ2-1, the complete variable domain is DGGITQSPKYLFRKEGQNVTLSCEQNLNHDAMYWYRQDPGQGLRLIYYSQIVNDFQKGDIAEGYSVSREKKESFPLTVTSAQKNPTAFYLCASRNTGRGNEQFFGPGTRLTVL.

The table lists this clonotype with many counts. CDR3 region: CASSSRAGVADTQYF. DNA of the CDR3: TGTGCCAGCAGTTCCCGAGCGGGAGTGGCAGATACGCAGTATTTT. The V and J genes are TRBV28 and TRBJ2-3; 8 nucleotides line up with TRBD2. The germline V gene has CDR1 MDHEN and CDR2 SYDVKM. The CDR3 totals 15 residues. V was pared by 4 bases and J by 4 bases, with 7 bases of the junction left unmatched.

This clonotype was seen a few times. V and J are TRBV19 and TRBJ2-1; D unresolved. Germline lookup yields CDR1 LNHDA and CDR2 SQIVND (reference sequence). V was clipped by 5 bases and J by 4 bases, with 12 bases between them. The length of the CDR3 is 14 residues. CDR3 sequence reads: CASSGPTRYNEQFF. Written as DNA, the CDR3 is TGTGCCAGTAGTGGGCCTACCCGGTACAATGAGCAGTTCTTC.

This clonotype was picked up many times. This CDR3 is CASSPVTEDLTYNEQFF. The CDR3 nucleotides read TGTGCCAGCAGCCCTGTCACAGAGGACTTAACCTACAATGAGCAGTTCTTC. The chain joins TRBV3-1 to TRBJ2-1; perhaps TRBD2 as D (5 bases). V was shortened by 4 bases and J by 2 bases, with 18 bases between the two germline ends. This CDR3 is built from 17 residues. Germline CDR1 is LGHDT and CDR2 is YNNKEL (reference sequence).

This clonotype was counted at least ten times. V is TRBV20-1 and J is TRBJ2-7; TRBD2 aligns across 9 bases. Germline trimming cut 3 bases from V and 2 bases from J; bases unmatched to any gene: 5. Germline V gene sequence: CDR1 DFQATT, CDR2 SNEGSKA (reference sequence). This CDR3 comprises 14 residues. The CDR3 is CSASSGLATYEQYF. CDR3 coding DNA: TGCAGTGCTAGCTCGGGACTAGCCACCTACGAGCAGTACTTC.

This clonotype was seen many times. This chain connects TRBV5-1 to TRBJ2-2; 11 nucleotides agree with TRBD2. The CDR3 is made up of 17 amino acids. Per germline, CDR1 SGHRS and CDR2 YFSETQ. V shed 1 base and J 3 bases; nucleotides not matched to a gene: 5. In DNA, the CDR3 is TGCGCCAGCAGCTTGACTAGCGGGAGTCGGTACACCGGGGAGCTGTTTTTT. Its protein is CASSLTSGSRYTGELFF.

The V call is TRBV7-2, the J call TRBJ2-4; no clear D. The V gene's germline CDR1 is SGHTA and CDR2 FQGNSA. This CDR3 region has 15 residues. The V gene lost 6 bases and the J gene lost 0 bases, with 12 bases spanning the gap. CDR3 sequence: CASSSPEKAKNIQYF. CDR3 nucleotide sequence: TGTGCCAGCAGTAGCCCGGAGAAAGCCAAAAACATTCAGTACTTC.

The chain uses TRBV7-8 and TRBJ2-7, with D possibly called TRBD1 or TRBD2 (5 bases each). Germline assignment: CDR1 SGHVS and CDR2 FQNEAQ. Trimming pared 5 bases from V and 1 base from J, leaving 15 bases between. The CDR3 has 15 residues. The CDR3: CASSPGDRISYEQYF. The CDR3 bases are TGTGCCAGCAGCCCTGGGGACCGAATTTCCTACGAGCAGTACTTC.

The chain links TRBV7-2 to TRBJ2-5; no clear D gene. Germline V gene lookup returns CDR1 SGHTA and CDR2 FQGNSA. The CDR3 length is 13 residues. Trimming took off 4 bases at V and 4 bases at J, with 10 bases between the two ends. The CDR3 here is CASSSRMIETQYF. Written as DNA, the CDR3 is TGTGCCAGCAGCTCTCGTATGATAGAGACCCAGTACTTC.

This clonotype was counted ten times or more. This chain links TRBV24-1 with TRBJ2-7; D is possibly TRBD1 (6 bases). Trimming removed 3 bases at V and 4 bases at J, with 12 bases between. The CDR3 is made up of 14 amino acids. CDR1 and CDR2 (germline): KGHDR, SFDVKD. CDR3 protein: CATSDAGDVYEQYF. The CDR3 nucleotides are TGTGCCACCAGTGATGCAGGGGACGTTTACGAGCAGTACTTC.

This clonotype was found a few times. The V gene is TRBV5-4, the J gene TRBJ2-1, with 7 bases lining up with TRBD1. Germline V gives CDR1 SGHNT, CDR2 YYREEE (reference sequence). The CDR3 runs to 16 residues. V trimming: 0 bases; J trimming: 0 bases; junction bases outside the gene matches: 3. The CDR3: CASSLVGDSSYNEQFF. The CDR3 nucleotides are TGTGCCAGCAGCTTGGTGGGGGACAGCTCCTACAATGAGCAGTTCTTC.

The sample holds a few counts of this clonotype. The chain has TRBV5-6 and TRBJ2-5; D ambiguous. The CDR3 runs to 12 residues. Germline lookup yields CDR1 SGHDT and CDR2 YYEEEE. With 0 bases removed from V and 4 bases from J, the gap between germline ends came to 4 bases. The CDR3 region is CASSLVPETQYF. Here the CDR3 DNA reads TGTGCCAGCAGCTTGGTTCCAGAGACCCAGTACTTC. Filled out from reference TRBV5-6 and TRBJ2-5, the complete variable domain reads DAGVTQSPTHLIKTRGQQVTLRCSPKSGHDTVSWYQQALGQGPQFIFQYYEEEERQRGNFPDRFSGHQFPNYSSELNVNALLLGDSALYLCASSLVPETQYFGPGTRLLVL.